These T cell receptor beta chains were read from a single sample in a study of cytomegalovirus exposure and HLA in healthy donors. Some clones are missing from TCRdb's copy, which holds only in-frame ones; the method was immunoSEQ multiplex PCR. The sample holds 250,000 to 400,000 clones, around 90% seen once. Sequencing was carried out using PBMCs. The receptors here all came from a woman aged 25 to 39 in good health and CMV-seropositive. Each CDR3 is given with its conserved first and last residue. Fields, in order: D gene, clone size, V gene, J gene, CDR3 protein, CDR3 DNA. A D gene is named only where the DNA matches it firmly. Clone size is shown for a subset of rows, as once, few, many or a class of expanded clone.

D: -; size: -; V: TRBV30; J: TRBJ2-3; CDR3: CAWSGGTDTQYF; DNA: TGTGCCTGGAGTGGGGGAACAGATACGCAGTATTTT
D: -; size: -; V: TRBV6-5; J: TRBJ2-7; CDR3: CASSSLAEAYEQYF; DNA: TGTGCCAGCAGTAGTCTAGCCGAGGCCTACGAGCAGTACTTC
D: -; size: -; V: TRBV4-1; J: TRBJ2-1; CDR3: CASSQGYNEQFF; DNA: TGCGCCAGCAGCCAGGGCTACAATGAGCAGTTCTTC
D: -; size: -; V: TRBV9; J: TRBJ2-7; CDR3: CASSAGGDSRLFEQYF; DNA: TGTGCCAGCAGCGCCGGGGGGGACAGCCGTTTGTTCGAGCAGTACTTC
D: -; size: few; V: TRBV30; J: TRBJ1-6; CDR3: CASTVGGGRNSPLHF; DNA: TGTGCCTCTACCGTGGGTGGGGGGCGTAATTCACCCCTCCACTTT
D: -; size: -; V: TRBV28; J: TRBJ1-1; CDR3: CASSSVLPMNTEAFF; DNA: TGTGCCAGCAGCTCCGTCCTCCCTATGAACACTGAAGCTTTCTTT
D: -; size: -; V: TRBV2; J: TRBJ2-1; CDR3: CATFTLVEQFF; DNA: TGTGCCACCTTTACCTTGGTTGAGCAGTTCTTC
D: -; size: -; V: TRBV29-1; J: TRBJ1-1; CDR3: CSVEPGVMNTEAFF; DNA: TGCAGCGTTGAACCCGGCGTAATGAACACTGAAGCTTTCTTT
D: TRBD1; size: -; V: TRBV18; J: TRBJ1-5; CDR3: CASAQTGNSNQPQHF; DNA: TGTGCCAGCGCCCAGACAGGGAATAGCAATCAGCCCCAGCATTTT
D: -; size: -; V: TRBV2; J: TRBJ1-2; CDR3: CASSETGQERSYGYTF; DNA: TGTGCCAGCAGTGAGACGGGGCAGGAGAGATCCTATGGCTACACCTTC
D: -; size: -; V: TRBV2; J: TRBJ2-7; CDR3: CASSEGHYYEQYF; DNA: TGTGCCAGCAGTGAGGGTCACTACTACGAGCAGTACTTC
D: -; size: -; V: TRBV29-1; J: TRBJ2-1; CDR3: CSVGGTASSYNEQFF; DNA: TGCAGCGTGGGAGGGACAGCCAGCTCCTACAATGAGCAGTTCTTC
D: -; size: -; V: TRBV9; J: TRBJ1-5; CDR3: CASSGGSNQPQHF; DNA: TGTGCCAGCAGTGGGGGGAGCAATCAGCCCCAGCATTTT
D: -; size: -; V: TRBV30; J: TRBJ2-1; CDR3: CAWALTVIDEQFF; DNA: TGTGCCTGGGCTCTGACAGTGATCGATGAGCAGTTCTTC
D: -; size: -; V: TRBV30; J: TRBJ1-1; CDR3: CAWSVWGGANFTEAFF; DNA: TGTGCCTGGAGTGTATGGGGAGGGGCTAATTTCACTGAAGCTTTCTTT
D: TRBD1; size: -; V: TRBV15; J: TRBJ2-7; CDR3: CATSREGTAYEQYF; DNA: TGTGCCACCAGCAGAGAAGGGACAGCCTACGAGCAGTACTTC
D: -; size: -; V: TRBV9; J: TRBJ1-2; CDR3: CASSVGGVSGYGYTF; DNA: TGTGCCAGCAGCGTAGGAGGGGTGTCCGGCTATGGCTACACCTTC
D: -; size: -; V: TRBV7-6; J: TRBJ2-6; CDR3: CASSLFDVFSGANVLTF; DNA: TGTGCCAGCAGCTTATTCGATGTCTTCTCTGGGGCCAACGTCCTGACTTTC
D: -; size: -; V: TRBV27; J: TRBJ2-4; CDR3: CASSLGGSKNIQYF; DNA: TGTGCCAGCAGTTTAGGGGGTTCCAAAAACATTCAGTACTTC
D: TRBD1; size: -; V: TRBV5-1; J: TRBJ2-7; CDR3: CASSPTGTGNYEQYF; DNA: TGCGCCAGCAGCCCAACCGGGACAGGGAATTACGAGCAGTACTTC
D: -; size: -; V: TRBV5-1; J: TRBJ2-5; CDR3: CASSFLGGTPPQETQYF; DNA: TGCGCCAGCAGCTTCCTTGGGGGGACGCCACCCCAAGAGACCCAGTACTTC
D: -; size: few; V: TRBV4-1; J: TRBJ1-1; CDR3: CAIRSRQDEAFF; DNA: TGCGCCATACGTTCGAGACAGGATGAAGCTTTCTTT
D: TRBD1; size: -; V: TRBV19; J: TRBJ2-1; CDR3: CASRWGGTGDNEQFF; DNA: TGTGCCAGTAGATGGGGTGGGACAGGGGATAATGAGCAGTTCTTC
D: -; size: -; V: TRBV2; J: TRBJ1-2; CDR3: CAMFPGRDLYGYTF; DNA: TGTGCAATGTTCCCGGGCCGGGACCTCTATGGCTACACCTTC
D: TRBD1; size: -; V: TRBV5-1; J: TRBJ1-2; CDR3: CASSLGQGLISGGYTF; DNA: TGCGCCAGCAGCTTAGGACAGGGTTTAATCTCAGGTGGCTACACCTTC
D: -; size: -; V: TRBV30; J: TRBJ2-3; CDR3: CAWRDTTDTQYF; DNA: TGTGCCTGGAGGGACACCACAGATACGCAGTATTTT
D: -; size: -; V: TRBV5-1; J: TRBJ2-5; CDR3: CASSLEMGQETQYF; DNA: TGCGCCAGCAGCTTGGAAATGGGTCAAGAGACCCAGTACTTC
D: TRBD2; size: -; V: TRBV28; J: TRBJ2-1; CDR3: CASNHGTSSDEQFF; DNA: TGTGCCAGCAACCACGGGACTAGCTCGGATGAGCAGTTCTTC
D: TRBD2; size: -; V: TRBV6-5; J: TRBJ2-1; CDR3: CASSYSYGGSYNEQFF; DNA: TGTGCCAGCAGTTACTCTTACGGGGGGTCCTACAATGAGCAGTTCTTC
D: TRBD2; size: -; V: TRBV27; J: TRBJ2-1; CDR3: CASSELMTSGAGNEQFF; DNA: TGTGCCAGCAGCGAGCTCATGACTAGCGGGGCGGGCAATGAGCAGTTCTTC
D: TRBD2; size: -; V: TRBV27; J: TRBJ2-3; CDR3: CASSRLAGASTDTQYF; DNA: TGTGCCAGCAGTCGCCTAGCGGGGGCCAGCACAGATACGCAGTATTTT
D: TRBD2; size: -; V: TRBV5-4; J: TRBJ2-7; CDR3: CASSSLAGAGEQYF; DNA: TGTGCCAGCAGCTCATTAGCGGGAGCGGGGGAGCAGTACTTC
D: TRBD2; size: -; V: TRBV5-1; J: TRBJ2-7; CDR3: CASSLKPGLAGDEQYF; DNA: TGCGCCAGCAGCTTGAAACCGGGACTAGCGGGCGACGAGCAGTACTTC
D: -; size: -; V: TRBV28; J: TRBJ1-1; CDR3: CASSLKLNTEAFF; DNA: TGTGCCAGCAGTTTGAAACTGAACACTGAAGCTTTCTTT
D: TRBD1; size: -; V: TRBV2; J: TRBJ1-6; CDR3: CASSRQGFNSPLHF; DNA: TGTGCCAGCAGTAGACAGGGCTTTAATTCACCCCTCCACTTT
D: -; size: -; V: TRBV4-3; J: TRBJ2-1; CDR3: CASSQAAGSINEQFF; DNA: TGCGCCAGCAGCCAAGCCGCCGGGTCCATAAATGAGCAGTTCTTC
D: TRBD1; size: once; V: TRBV7-9; J: TRBJ2-1; CDR3: CARLPPGQGNNEQFF; DNA: TGTGCCAGGCTTCCACCGGGACAGGGCAACAATGAGCAGTTCTTC
D: TRBD1; size: -; V: TRBV5-4; J: TRBJ2-5; CDR3: CASSLGGTGSETQYF; DNA: TGTGCCAGCAGCTTGGGAGGGACAGGATCAGAGACCCAGTACTTC
D: TRBD2; size: -; V: TRBV27; J: TRBJ2-5; CDR3: CASTKRPAAGGLETQYF; DNA: TGTGCCAGTACTAAAAGGCCGGCTGCGGGGGGGCTAGAGACCCAGTACTTC
D: -; size: -; V: TRBV7-2; J: TRBJ2-2; CDR3: CASSQGGNTGELFF; DNA: TGTGCCAGCAGCCAGGGGGGGAACACCGGGGAGCTGTTTTTT
D: -; size: -; V: TRBV2; J: TRBJ2-7; CDR3: CARGRDSSYEQYF; DNA: TGTGCCAGGGGGCGGGACAGCTCCTACGAGCAGTACTTC
D: -; size: -; V: TRBV6-4; J: TRBJ2-2; CDR3: CASSDDGELFF; DNA: TGTGCCAGCAGTGACGACGGGGAGCTGTTTTTT
D: TRBD1; size: -; V: TRBV7-9; J: TRBJ2-1; CDR3: CASSVPGQSYNEQFF; DNA: TGTGCCAGCAGCGTACCGGGACAGTCCTACAATGAGCAGTTCTTC
D: -; size: few; V: TRBV30; J: TRBJ2-2; CDR3: CAWRRNGHTGELFF; DNA: TGTGCCTGGAGGAGGAACGGACACACCGGGGAGCTGTTTTTT
D: -; size: few; V: TRBV28; J: TRBJ2-5; CDR3: CASSGSPETQYF; DNA: TGTGCCAGCAGCGGCAGCCCAGAGACCCAGTACTTC
D: -; size: -; V: TRBV30; J: TRBJ1-1; CDR3: CAWALGGDTEAFF; DNA: TGTGCCTGGGCCCTGGGGGGGGACACTGAAGCTTTCTTT
D: -; size: -; V: TRBV5-6; J: TRBJ2-7; CDR3: CASSSSQGAEQYF; DNA: TGTGCCAGCAGCTCCTCACAGGGAGCGGAGCAGTACTTC
D: -; size: -; V: TRBV2; J: TRBJ2-2; CDR3: CASSESGVTNTGELFF; DNA: TGTGCCAGCAGTGAATCGGGGGTAACGAACACCGGGGAGCTGTTTTTT
D: TRBD1; size: -; V: TRBV7-2; J: TRBJ1-1; CDR3: CASSLVDRATEAFF; DNA: TGTGCCAGCAGCTTAGTGGACAGGGCTACTGAAGCTTTCTTT
D: TRBD2; size: -; V: TRBV6-6; J: TRBJ2-1; CDR3: CASSYLREVYEQFF; DNA: TGTGCCAGCAGTTACCTCCGGGAGGTGTATGAGCAGTTCTTC
D: -; size: -; V: TRBV9; J: TRBJ2-1; CDR3: CASSVEGSSEQFF; DNA: TGTGCCAGCAGCGTAGAGGGCTCCAGTGAGCAGTTCTTC
D: -; size: few; V: TRBV30; J: TRBJ1-5; CDR3: CAWGGDSNQPQHF; DNA: TGTGCCTGGGGAGGGGATAGCAATCAGCCCCAGCATTTT